This TCR beta chain was captured by sequencing in a study of graft-versus-host responses after intestinal transplantation. Study context: Grafts that recipients had were multivisceral, liver-intestinal, or isolated intestinal transplants.

Germline CDR1 reads SGHDN; CDR2 reads FVKESK. The CDR3 runs to 17 residues. V lost 3 bases, J lost 4 bases, and 10 bases stayed unmatched. The repertoire was sequenced with immunoSEQ multiplex PCR; TCRdb's copy has only in-frame clones and lacks some. The table shows approximately 58,000 clones, with 70% to 90% occurring only once. This sequence originates from a human patient who received an intestinal transplant, so some T cells may come from the graft donor. The sample consisted of PBMCs, taken 26 days after transplant. The V call is TRBV14, the J call TRBJ2-5; 11 bases agree with TRBD2. The DNA for the CDR3 is TGTGCCAGCAGCCAGGAAGGGCGACTAGCGGGGACAGAGACCCAGTACTTC. Its protein product is CASSQEGRLAGTETQYF.